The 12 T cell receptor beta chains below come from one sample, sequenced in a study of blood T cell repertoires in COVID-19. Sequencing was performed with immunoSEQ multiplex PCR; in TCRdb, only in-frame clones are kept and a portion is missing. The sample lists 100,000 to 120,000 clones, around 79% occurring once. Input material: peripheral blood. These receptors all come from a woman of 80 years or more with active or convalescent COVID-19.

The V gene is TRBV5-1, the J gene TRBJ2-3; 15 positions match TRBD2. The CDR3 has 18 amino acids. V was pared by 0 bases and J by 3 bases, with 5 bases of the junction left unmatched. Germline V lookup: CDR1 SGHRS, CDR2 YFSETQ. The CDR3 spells CASSLGGLAGGRTDTQYF. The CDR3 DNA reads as TGCGCCAGCAGCTTGGGTGGACTAGCGGGAGGGAGGACAGATACGCAGTATTTT.

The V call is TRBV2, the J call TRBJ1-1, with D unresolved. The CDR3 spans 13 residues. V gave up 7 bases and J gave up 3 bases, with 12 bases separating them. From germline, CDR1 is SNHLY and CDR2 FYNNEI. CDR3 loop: CASKPTGYTEAFF. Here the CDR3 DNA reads TGTGCCAGCAAACCGACCGGGTACACTGAAGCTTTCTTT.

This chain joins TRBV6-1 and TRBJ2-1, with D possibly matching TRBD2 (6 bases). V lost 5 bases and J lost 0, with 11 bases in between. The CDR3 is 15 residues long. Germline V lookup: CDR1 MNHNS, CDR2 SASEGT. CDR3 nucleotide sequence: TGTGCCAGCAGTTTAGCGGCAAGCTCCTACAATGAGCAGTTCTTC. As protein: CASSLAASSYNEQFF.

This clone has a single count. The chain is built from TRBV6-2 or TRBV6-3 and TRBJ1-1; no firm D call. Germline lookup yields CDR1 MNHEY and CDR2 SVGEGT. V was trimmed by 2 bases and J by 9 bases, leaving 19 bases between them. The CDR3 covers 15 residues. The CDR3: CASSYTPGGESKAFF. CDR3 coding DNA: TGTGCCAGCAGTTACACACCCGGAGGAGAGTCTAAAGCTTTCTTT.

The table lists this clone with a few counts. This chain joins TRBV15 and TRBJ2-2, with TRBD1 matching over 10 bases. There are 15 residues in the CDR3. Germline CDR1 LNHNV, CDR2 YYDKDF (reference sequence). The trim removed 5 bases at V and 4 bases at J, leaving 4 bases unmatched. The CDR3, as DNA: TGTGCCACCAGCCTACGGACAGGGGGCACCGGGGAGCTGTTTTTT. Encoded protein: CATSLRTGGTGELFF.

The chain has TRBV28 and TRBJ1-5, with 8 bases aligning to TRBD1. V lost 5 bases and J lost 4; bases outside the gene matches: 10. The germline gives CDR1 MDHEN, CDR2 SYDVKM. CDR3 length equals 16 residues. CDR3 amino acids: CASSPRGQGSNQPQHF. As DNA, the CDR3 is TGTGCCAGCAGTCCGAGAGGACAGGGATCGAATCAGCCCCAGCATTTT.

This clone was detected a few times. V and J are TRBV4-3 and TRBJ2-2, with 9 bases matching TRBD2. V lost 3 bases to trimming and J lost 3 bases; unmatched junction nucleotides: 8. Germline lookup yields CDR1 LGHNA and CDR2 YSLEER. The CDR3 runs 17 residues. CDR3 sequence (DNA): TGCGCCAGCAGCCAGACCGGGACTAGCAGATACACCGGGGAGCTGTTTTTT. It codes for CASSQTGTSRYTGELFF.

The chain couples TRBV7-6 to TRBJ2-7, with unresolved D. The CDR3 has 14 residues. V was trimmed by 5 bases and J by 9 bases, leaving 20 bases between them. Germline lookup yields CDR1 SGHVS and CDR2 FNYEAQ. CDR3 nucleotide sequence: TGTGCCAGCAGCCCTCTCGACCGCGATACAGTGCAGTACTTC. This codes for CASSPLDRDTVQYF.

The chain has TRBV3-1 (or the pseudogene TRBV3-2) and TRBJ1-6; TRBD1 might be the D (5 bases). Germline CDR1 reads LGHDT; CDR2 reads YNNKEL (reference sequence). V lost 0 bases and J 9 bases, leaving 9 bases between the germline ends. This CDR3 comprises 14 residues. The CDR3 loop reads CASSQDRVRSPLHF. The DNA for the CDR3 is TGTGCCAGCAGCCAAGACAGGGTTCGTTCACCCCTCCACTTT.

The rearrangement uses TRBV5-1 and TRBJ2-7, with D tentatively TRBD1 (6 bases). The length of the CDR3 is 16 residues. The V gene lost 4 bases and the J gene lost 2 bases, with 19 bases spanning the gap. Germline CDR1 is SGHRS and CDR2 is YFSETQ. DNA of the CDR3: TGCGCCAGCAGCCCGCCCCGGGGACGGGACACCTACGAGCAGTACTTC. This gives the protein CASSPPRGRDTYEQYF.

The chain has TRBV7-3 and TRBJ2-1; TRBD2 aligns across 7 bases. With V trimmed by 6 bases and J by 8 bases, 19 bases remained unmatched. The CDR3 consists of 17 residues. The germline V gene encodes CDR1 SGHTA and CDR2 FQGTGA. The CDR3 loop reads CASSPSPTLVTSYEQFF. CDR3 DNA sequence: TGTGCCAGCAGTCCCTCGCCCACTTTAGTGACTAGCTATGAGCAGTTCTTC.

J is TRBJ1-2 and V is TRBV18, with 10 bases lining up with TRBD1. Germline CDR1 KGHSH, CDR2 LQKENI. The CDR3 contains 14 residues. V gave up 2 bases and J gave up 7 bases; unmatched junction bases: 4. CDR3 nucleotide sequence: TGTGCCAGCTCACCAAAGGGGACAGGGGCTGGCTACACCTTC. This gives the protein CASSPKGTGAGYTF.